This T cell receptor (beta chain) was captured in a study of glioma-infiltrating T cells after dendritic cell vaccination. Time point given: after dendritic cell vaccination, including at tumor progression/relapse. Trimming at V came to 3 bases and at J to 3 bases, leaving 5 bases not matched to a gene. CDR3 length equals 15 residues. Germline V CDR1 and CDR2: LGHNA, YNFKEQ. Here immunoSEQ multiplex PCR was the method, and the copy in TCRdb shows in-frame clones only, minus some. The sample has about 87,000 clones, around 83% seen once. Sequenced material: blood, taken after dendritic cell vaccination. The source of this sequence is a human donor with glioblastoma. The chain employs TRBV4-2 and TRBJ2-1; 7 bases are a match to TRBD2. CDR3 nucleotides: TGTGCCAGCAGCCAGGGCCGGGACTACTACAATGAGCAGTTCTTC. This sequence encodes CASSQGRDYYNEQFF.